This T cell receptor beta chain came from a study of shared clonotypes between healthy human individuals. Study-level points and caveats: Against clonotypes common to all four donors, non-shared ones had lower generation probabilities. Naive subsets, compared against memory subsets, generally had larger estimated richness values.

V was cut by 4 bases and J by 4 bases, with 8 bases left in between. Germline-derived CDR1 and CDR2 are MNHNS and SASEGT. The CDR3 runs to 12 residues. The protocol was immunoSEQ multiplex PCR, while the TCRdb copy is restricted to in-frame clones and leaves out a portion. The sample records around 700,000 clones, roughly 70% being singletons. Comments on this clone: The antigen is undetermined.

The specimen sequenced was memory CD4+ T cells sorted from blood. Described subset: CD45RA-negative fraction. The V gene is TRBV6-1, the J gene TRBJ2-7; the D is unclear. The TCR sequence derives from a woman in her 30s in good health. The CDR3 nucleotides read TGTGCCAGCAGTGGGGCCAGATACGAGCAGTACTTC. Its translation: CASSGARYEQYF.